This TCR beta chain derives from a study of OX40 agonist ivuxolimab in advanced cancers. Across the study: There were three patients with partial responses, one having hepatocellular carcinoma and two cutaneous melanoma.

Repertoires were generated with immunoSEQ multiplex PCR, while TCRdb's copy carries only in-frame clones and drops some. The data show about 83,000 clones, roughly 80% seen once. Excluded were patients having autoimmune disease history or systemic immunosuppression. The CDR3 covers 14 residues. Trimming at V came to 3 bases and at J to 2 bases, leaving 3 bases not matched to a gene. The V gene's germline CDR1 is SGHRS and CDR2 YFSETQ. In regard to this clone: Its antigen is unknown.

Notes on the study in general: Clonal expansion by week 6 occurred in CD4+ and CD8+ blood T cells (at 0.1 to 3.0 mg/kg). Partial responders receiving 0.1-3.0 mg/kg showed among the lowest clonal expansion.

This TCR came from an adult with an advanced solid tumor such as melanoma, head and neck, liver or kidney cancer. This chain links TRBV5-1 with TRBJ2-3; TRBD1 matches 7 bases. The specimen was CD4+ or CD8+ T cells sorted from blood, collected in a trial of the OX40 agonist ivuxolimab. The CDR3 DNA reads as TGCGCCAGCAGCTCCGGGACAGTCACAGATACGCAGTATTTT. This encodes CASSSGTVTDTQYF.